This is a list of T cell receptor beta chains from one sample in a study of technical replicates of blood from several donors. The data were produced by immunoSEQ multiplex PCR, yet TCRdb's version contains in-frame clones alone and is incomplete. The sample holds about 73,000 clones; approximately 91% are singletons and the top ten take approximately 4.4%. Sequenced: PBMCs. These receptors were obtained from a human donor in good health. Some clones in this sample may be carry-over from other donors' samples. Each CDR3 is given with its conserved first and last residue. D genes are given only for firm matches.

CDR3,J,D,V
CASGPLNNSPLHF,TRBJ1-6,.,TRBV6-5
CASSPGQRVYEQYF,TRBJ2-7,.,TRBV27
CASQDGIYTYEQYF,TRBJ2-7,.,TRBV2
CASSFGRGGGNEQFF,TRBJ2-1,TRBD2,TRBV5-6
CASSGDGGEGAGYTF,TRBJ1-2,.,TRBV2
CASIATRGGTGELFF,TRBJ2-2,.,TRBV2
CASIYQGYCGYTF,TRBJ1-2,.,TRBV6-4
CASSLTSGGQETQYF,TRBJ2-5,TRBD2,TRBV7-2
CASSPRTGGDEQFF,TRBJ2-1,TRBD2,TRBV18
CAWRGAPGAQYF,TRBJ2-5,.,TRBV30
CASSRPTGVGYNEQFF,TRBJ2-1,.,TRBV14
CASSPAGARGGNEQFF,TRBJ2-1,.,TRBV5-4
CASSVDSNYGYTF,TRBJ1-2,.,TRBV5-1
CAISEGAASSGNTIYF,TRBJ1-3,TRBD1,TRBV10-3
CASSHEGTSGSEQYF,TRBJ2-7,TRBD2,TRBV9
CASSSGAATREQYF,TRBJ2-7,.,TRBV5-4
CASSLAGGLAGTYEQYF,TRBJ2-7,TRBD2,TRBV7-9
CASSPMSYNEQFF,TRBJ2-1,.,TRBV6-6
CASSQDEVASGSSYEQYF,TRBJ2-7,TRBD2,TRBV4-2
CAWSEGHTQYF,TRBJ2-3,.,TRBV30
CASSLRQASSGNTIYF,TRBJ1-3,.,TRBV16
CASGLGQTGEQYF,TRBJ2-7,.,TRBV12-5
CASSPTGVPHHAQHF,TRBJ1-5,TRBD1,TRBV19
CATSPQVLAGPYNEQFF,TRBJ2-1,TRBD2,TRBV15